This T cell receptor (beta chain) stems from a study of beta chain features in type 1 diabetes. Broader study findings: Insertion counts at VDJ junctions were lower in type 1 diabetes patients, who also showed more deletions there.

Trimming at V came to 4 bases and at J to 5 bases, leaving 14 bases not matched to a gene. Germline CDR1 is SGHRS and CDR2 is YFSETQ. This CDR3 region has 18 residues. Expressed TCRB transcripts got sequenced, as all isolated RNA was reverse transcribed. This table comes from immunoSEQ multiplex PCR, and its TCRdb copy is limited to in-frame clones, with some not included. The sample records 300,000 to 350,000 clones, approximately 15% being singletons. Details on this clone: Its cognate antigen is unknown.

V and J are TRBV5-1 and TRBJ2-2; 10 nucleotides align to TRBD1. The TCR was taken from a man aged 30-40 years in good health. Input material: central memory CD4+ T cells from blood. Written as DNA, the CDR3 is TGCGCCAGCAGCCTGACAGGGGGCGCTTCCCATGGTACCGGGGAGCTGTTTTTT. Translating it yields CASSLTGGASHGTGELFF.